The rows below give T cell receptor beta chains drawn from one sample of a study of siplizumab effects on memory and regulatory T cells. Only in-frame clones appear in the TCRdb table, and some are missing; sequencing was by immunoSEQ multiplex PCR. The data contain some 70,000 clones, 88% of them singletons. The material sequenced was Tregs sorted from blood. All receptors derive from a human donor in good health. The CDR3 runs from the conserved cysteine through the conserved F or W. The D gene is left open where the match is weak. Clone size is given for some rows only: seen once, a few or many times, or a class if the clone is expanded.

- | TRBJ2-1 | TRBD2 | TRBV5-1 | CASSLGAGGSYNEQFF | TGCGCCAGCAGCTTGGGGGCGGGAGGCTCCTACAATGAGCAGTTCTTC
- | TRBJ2-3 | - | TRBV19 | CASSIGLGGPDTQYF | TGTGCCAGTAGTATCGGGCTAGGTGGCCCAGATACGCAGTATTTT
- | TRBJ2-7 | - | TRBV19 | CASSIVSGAEQYF | TGTGCCAGTAGTATAGTTTCGGGAGCCGAGCAGTACTTC
once | TRBJ2-1 | - | TRBV7-9 | CASTWIVGHEQFF | TGTGCCAGCACCTGGATAGTCGGGCATGAGCAGTTCTTC
- | TRBJ2-1 | TRBD2 | TRBV19 | CASSKLGLVWGNEQFF | TGTGCCAGTAGTAAATTAGGACTAGTCTGGGGCAATGAGCAGTTCTTC
few | TRBJ2-2 | - | TRBV7-3 | CASSWEATSNTGELFF | TGTGCCAGCAGTTGGGAGGCTACCTCGAACACCGGGGAGCTGTTTTTT
- | TRBJ2-7 | TRBD1 | TRBV5-5 | CASSSTGARLEQYF | TGTGCCAGCAGCTCGACAGGGGCTCGACTCGAGCAGTACTTC
- | TRBJ2-4 | TRBD2 | TRBV5-6 | CASSPGLAGYLAKNIQYF | TGTGCCAGCAGCCCGGGACTAGCGGGGTACCTAGCCAAAAACATTCAGTACTTC
- | TRBJ2-3 | - | TRBV28 | CASSLEGATDTQYF | TGTGCCAGCAGTTTAGAGGGAGCAACAGATACGCAGTATTTT
- | TRBJ2-1 | - | TRBV30 | CGGNFGGYNEQFF | TGTGGCGGAAATTTTGGGGGCTACAATGAGCAGTTCTTC
- | TRBJ1-5 | - | TRBV28 | CASSFWGNQPQHF | TGTGCCAGCAGTTTTTGGGGGAATCAGCCCCAGCATTTT
- | TRBJ2-1 | TRBD1 | TRBV7-2 | CASSLLWSGQFNNEQFF | TGTGCCAGCAGCCTGCTTTGGTCGGGACAGTTCAACAATGAGCAGTTCTTC
once | TRBJ2-6 | - | TRBV28 | CASSGVLTQSRANVLTF | TGTGCCAGCAGTGGGGTCTTGACACAAAGTCGGGCCAACGTCCTGACTTTC
- | TRBJ2-1 | TRBD2 | TRBV5-6 | CASSFRGRNEQFF | TGTGCCAGCAGCTTTCGCGGGAGGAATGAGCAGTTCTTC
- | TRBJ2-1 | - | TRBV18 | CASSPAGRVNEQFF | TGTGCCAGCTCACCAGCGGGCAGGGTCAATGAGCAGTTCTTC
- | TRBJ2-7 | - | TRBV28 | CATKVLGQYEQYF | TGTGCCACCAAAGTATTAGGACAGTACGAGCAGTACTTC